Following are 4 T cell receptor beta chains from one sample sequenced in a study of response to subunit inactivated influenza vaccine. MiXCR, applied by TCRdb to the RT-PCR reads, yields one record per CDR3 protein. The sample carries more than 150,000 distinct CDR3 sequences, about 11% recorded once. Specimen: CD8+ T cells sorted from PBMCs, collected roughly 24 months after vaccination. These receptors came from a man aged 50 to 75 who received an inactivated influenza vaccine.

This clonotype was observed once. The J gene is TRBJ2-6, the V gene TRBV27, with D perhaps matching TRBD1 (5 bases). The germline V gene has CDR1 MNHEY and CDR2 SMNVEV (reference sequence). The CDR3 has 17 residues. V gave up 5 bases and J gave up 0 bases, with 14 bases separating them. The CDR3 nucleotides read TGTGCCAGCAGTCCCCAGGGCCCCCTCTCTGGGGCCAACGTCCTGACTTTC. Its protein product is CASSPQGPLSGANVLTF.

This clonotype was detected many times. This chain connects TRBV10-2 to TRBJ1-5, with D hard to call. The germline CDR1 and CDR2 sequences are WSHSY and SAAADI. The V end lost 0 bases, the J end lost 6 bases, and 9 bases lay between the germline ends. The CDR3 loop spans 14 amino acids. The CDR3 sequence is CASSESGPSQPQHF. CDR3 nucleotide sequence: TGCGCCAGCAGTGAGTCCGGGCCCAGTCAGCCCCAGCATTTT.

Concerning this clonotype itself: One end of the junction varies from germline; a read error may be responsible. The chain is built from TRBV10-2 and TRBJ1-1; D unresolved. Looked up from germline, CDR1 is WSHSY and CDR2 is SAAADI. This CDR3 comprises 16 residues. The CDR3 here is CASSESQRGFDTGAFF. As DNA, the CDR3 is TGCGCCAGCAGTGAGTCGCAGCGAGGGTTTGACACTGGAGCTTTCTTT.

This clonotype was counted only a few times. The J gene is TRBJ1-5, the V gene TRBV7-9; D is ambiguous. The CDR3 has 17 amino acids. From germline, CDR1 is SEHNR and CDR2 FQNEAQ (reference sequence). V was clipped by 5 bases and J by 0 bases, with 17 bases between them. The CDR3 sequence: CASSQDPVSNSNQPQHF. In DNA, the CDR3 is TGTGCCAGCAGCCAGGATCCCGTTTCTAATAGCAATCAGCCCCAGCATTTT.